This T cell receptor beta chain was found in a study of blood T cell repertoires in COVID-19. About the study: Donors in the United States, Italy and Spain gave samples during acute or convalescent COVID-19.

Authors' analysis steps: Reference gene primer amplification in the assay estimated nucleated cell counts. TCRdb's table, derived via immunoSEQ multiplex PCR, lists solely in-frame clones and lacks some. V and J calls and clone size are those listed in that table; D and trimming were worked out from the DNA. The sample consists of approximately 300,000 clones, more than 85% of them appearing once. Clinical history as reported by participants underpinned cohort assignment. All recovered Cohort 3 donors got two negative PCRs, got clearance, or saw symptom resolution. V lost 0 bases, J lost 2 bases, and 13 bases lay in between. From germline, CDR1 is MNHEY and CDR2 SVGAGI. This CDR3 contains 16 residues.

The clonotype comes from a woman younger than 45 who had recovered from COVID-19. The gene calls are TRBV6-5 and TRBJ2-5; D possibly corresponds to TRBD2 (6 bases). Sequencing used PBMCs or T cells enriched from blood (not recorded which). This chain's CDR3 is CASSYSMAGKQETQYF. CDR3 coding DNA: TGTGCCAGCAGTTACTCGATGGCGGGGAAACAAGAGACCCAGTACTTC.